The entry below describes one TCR beta chain. Germline-derived CDR1 and CDR2 are SNHLY and FYNNEI. CDR3 length: 17 residues. The V end lost 3 bases, the J end lost 4 bases, and 16 bases lay between the germline ends. These data come from a study of beta chain features in type 1 diabetes. Isolated RNA was reverse transcribed in full, so expressed TCRB transcripts were sequenced. Sequencing was performed with immunoSEQ multiplex PCR; in TCRdb, only in-frame clones are kept and a portion is missing. This sample yields 680,000 or so clones, of which 15% to 18% are seen a single time; approximately 0.093% belongs to the top ten.

Sequenced material: naive CD4+ T cells from blood. The source is a man in his late teens or twenties in good health. This chain connects TRBV2 to TRBJ2-6; D not resolved. The CDR3 DNA follows: TGTGCCAGCAGTGAGGCCGCCGCCCAACGGGGGGCCAACGTCCTGACTTTC. Its translation is CASSEAAAQRGANVLTF.